This T cell receptor beta chain was captured in a study of CD8 T cells in Susac syndrome. V was cut by 0 bases and J by 3 bases, with 10 bases left in between. The CDR3 runs to 14 residues. Per germline, CDR1 SGDLS and CDR2 YYNGEE. Random-hexamer reverse transcription was applied to about 0.5 to 1 ug RNA. TCRdb called the immunoSEQ multiplex PCR reads again in MiXCR, with one record for every CDR3 protein. The repertoire includes 160,000 or so distinct CDR3 sequences, under 95% of them detected once, and 0.12% sits in the top ten. Negative magnetic isolation gave CD8+ and CD4+ cells; FACS enriched CD8+ TEMRA.

This sequence joins TRBV9 and TRBJ2-7; D not certain. The clonotype was recovered from a human donor with Susac syndrome. The specimen was CD4+ T cells from PBMCs. The CDR3: CASSVGEGYYEQYF. Written as DNA, the CDR3 is TGTGCCAGCAGCGTAGGGGAAGGGTACTACGAGCAGTACTTC.